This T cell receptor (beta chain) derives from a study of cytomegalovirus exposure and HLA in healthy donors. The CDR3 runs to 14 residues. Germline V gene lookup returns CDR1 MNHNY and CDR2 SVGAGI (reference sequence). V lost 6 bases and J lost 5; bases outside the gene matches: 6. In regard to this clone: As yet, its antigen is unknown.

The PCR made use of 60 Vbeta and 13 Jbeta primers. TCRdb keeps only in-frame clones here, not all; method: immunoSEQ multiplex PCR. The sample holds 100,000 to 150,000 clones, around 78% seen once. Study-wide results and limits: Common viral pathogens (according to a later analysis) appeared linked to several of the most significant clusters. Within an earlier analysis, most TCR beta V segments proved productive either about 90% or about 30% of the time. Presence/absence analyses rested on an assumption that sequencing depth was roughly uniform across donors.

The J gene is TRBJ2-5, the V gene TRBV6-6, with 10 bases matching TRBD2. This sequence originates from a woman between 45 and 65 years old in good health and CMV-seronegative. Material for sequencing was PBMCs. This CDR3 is CASSSLAGDETQYF. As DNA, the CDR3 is TGTGCCAGCAGCTCCCTAGCGGGGGACGAGACCCAGTACTTC.